The 25 T cell receptor beta chains below were found in one sample sequenced in a study of cytomegalovirus exposure and HLA in healthy donors (dated by TCRdb to the late 2010s). The protocol used for the library was the immunoSEQ multiplex PCR assay. A mixture of 60 forward primers for TCR Vbeta segments and 13 reverse primers for TCR Jbeta segments was used in the multiplex PCR. TCRdb stores this immuneACCESS table with in-frame sequences only. Part of the clones is absent; in the studies checked, under half of the shortfall reflects unresolved V genes, and no reason is known for the rest. In all, the sample holds 85,000 to 90,000 clones, and 75% to 90% of those were seen once. Together, the top ten hold 6.5% to 9% of the sample. Material: PBMCs. These receptors came from a man aged 40-49 years in good health and CMV-seropositive.

The chain combines TRBV14 with TRBJ1-6, with TRBD1 matching 7 bases. The germline V gene encodes CDR1 SGHDN and CDR2 FVKESK. V shed 1 base, J shed 9 bases, and the junction held 9 bases outside the gene matches. The CDR3 contains 16 residues. CDR3 nucleotides: TGTGCCAGCAGCCAAGGCCCGGGACAGATCGGTTCACCCCTCCACTTT. Translating it yields CASSQGPGQIGSPLHF.

The gene calls are TRBV28 and TRBJ2-1, with TRBD2 identical over 7 bases. The germline V gene has CDR1 MDHEN and CDR2 SYDVKM. The CDR3 spans 15 residues. With 5 bases clipped from V and 5 bases from J, the junction kept 9 bases outside the gene matches. The CDR3: CASSASGGSNNEQFF. CDR3 in DNA: TGTGCCAGCAGTGCTAGCGGAGGGAGTAACAATGAGCAGTTCTTC.

This chain joins TRBV28 and TRBJ2-1, with TRBD1 identical over 8 bases. Germline V lookup: CDR1 MDHEN, CDR2 SYDVKM. This CDR3 comprises 14 residues. The V and J ends lost 4 bases and 7 bases, in that order; junction bases with no gene match: 6. The CDR3: CASSWTGLLNEQFF. The CDR3 region has the DNA TGTGCCAGCAGTTGGACAGGGCTTTTGAATGAGCAGTTCTTC.

The genes are TRBV4-1 and TRBJ1-1; a weak D match, TRBD1 (6 bases). This CDR3 is built from 17 residues. From germline, CDR1 is MGHRA and CDR2 YSYEKL. V dropped 0 bases and J dropped 1 base, with 15 bases sitting between them. The CDR3 is CASSQDFPGQQNTEAFF. CDR3 nucleotides: TGCGCCAGCAGCCAAGATTTCCCAGGACAGCAGAACACTGAAGCTTTCTTT.

This clone was seen a single time. The chain recombines TRBV19 with TRBJ1-1; D call uncertain. V lost 7 bases and J 7 bases, leaving 16 bases between the germline ends. Germline values: CDR1 LNHDA, CDR2 SQIVND (reference sequence). CDR3 size: 13 residues. CDR3 bases: TGTGCCAGTACCCCAGGAAGGGAGCGTGAAGCTTTCTTT. As protein: CASTPGREREAFF.

The chain couples TRBV18 to TRBJ2-7; D perhaps matches TRBD1 (6 bases). Germline lookup yields CDR1 KGHSH and CDR2 LQKENI. This CDR3 has 12 residues. V was shortened by 3 bases and J by 6 bases, with 9 bases between the two germline ends. The chain's CDR3 is CASSPQGSEQYF. CDR3 bases: TGTGCCAGCTCACCGCAGGGGAGCGAGCAGTACTTC.

Only one count was recorded for this clone. The CDR3 is CASSLDRVLAKNIQYF. Here the CDR3 DNA reads TGTGCCAGCTCACTCGACAGGGTCCTAGCCAAAAACATTCAGTACTTC. The rearrangement joins TRBV18 to TRBJ2-4, with 7 bases fitting TRBD1. Germline loops: CDR1 KGHSH, CDR2 LQKENI. V was clipped by 4 bases and J by 0 bases; unmatched bases: 6. The CDR3 has 16 residues.

The rearrangement links TRBV6-5 to TRBJ1-2; TRBD1 matches at 10 bases. Looked up from germline, CDR1 is MNHEY and CDR2 is SVGAGI. The CDR3 consists of 14 residues. The ends lost 6 bases at V and 8 bases at J; junction bases unmatched: 9. The CDR3, as DNA: TGTGCCAGCAGATTTACCGGGACAGGGGAAGGCTACACCTTC. This encodes CASRFTGTGEGYTF.

The rearrangement joins TRBV19 to TRBJ2-2, with 7 nucleotides matching TRBD2. Germline loops: CDR1 LNHDA, CDR2 SQIVND (reference sequence). This CDR3 spans 16 amino acids. J was trimmed by 8 bases and V by 7 bases; bases with no gene match: 16. The CDR3 DNA follows: TGTGCCAGTACCTCAAGGACTAGACGGCCCGGAGGGGAGCTGTTTTTT. Encoded protein: CASTSRTRRPGGELFF.

This clone was found a few times. V gene TRBV5-6 combines with J gene TRBJ1-5, with D hard to call. The CDR3 length is 19 residues. Trimming pared 4 bases from V and 4 bases from J, leaving 27 bases between. Germline V gene data show CDR1 as SGHDT and CDR2 as YYEEEE. The CDR3 DNA sequence: TGTGCCAGCAGCCCGGATGCGTGGGAGAGCACCAACATAAATCAGCCCCAGCATTTT. Protein product: CASSPDAWESTNINQPQHF. The whole variable domain, filled in from reference TRBV5-6 and TRBJ1-5, reads DAGVTQSPTHLIKTRGQQVTLRCSPKSGHDTVSWYQQALGQGPQFIFQYYEEEERQRGNFPDRFSGHQFPNYSSELNVNALLLGDSALYLCASSPDAWESTNINQPQHFGDGTRLSIL.

The rearrangement uses TRBV28 and TRBJ1-3; maybe TRBD1 (5 bases). The CDR3 consists of 16 residues. Germline V gene data show CDR1 as MDHEN and CDR2 as SYDVKM. The ends were cut back, 6 bases at V and 1 base at J, with 16 bases in the middle. CDR3 DNA sequence: TGTGCCAGCAGGCCCCCCGTCGGGGGGTCTGGAAACACCATATATTTT. It translates to CASRPPVGGSGNTIYF.

This sequence joins TRBV12-5 and TRBJ1-2, with no clear D. Trimming took off 3 bases at V and 8 bases at J, with 10 bases between the two ends. The CDR3 totals 12 residues. Germline assignment: CDR1 LGHNT and CDR2 FRNRAP. DNA of the CDR3: TGTGCTAGTGGTTTCCCGGGTTGGGGCTACACCTTC. Protein product: CASGFPGWGYTF.

This clone was observed a few times. The chain links TRBV19 to TRBJ2-3, with unresolved D. V was shortened by 3 bases and J by 0 bases, with 10 bases between the two germline ends. CDR1 and CDR2 from the germline V gene are LNHDA and SQIVND (reference sequence). The CDR3 length is 15 residues. In DNA, the CDR3 is TGTGCCAGTAGTATGTCAGAAGTTAGCACAGATACGCAGTATTTT. This gives the protein CASSMSEVSTDTQYF.

The chain carries TRBV5-1 and TRBJ2-3; 12 bases fit TRBD2. The germline V gene encodes CDR1 SGHRS and CDR2 YFSETQ. This CDR3 region has 15 residues. With V trimmed by 4 bases and J by 6 bases, 6 bases remained unmatched. CDR3 protein: CASSILAGGGDTQYF. The CDR3 DNA reads as TGCGCCAGCAGCATACTAGCGGGGGGCGGGGATACGCAGTATTTT.

The gene calls are TRBV27 and TRBJ1-5, with TRBD1 matching 7 bases. The germline CDR1 and CDR2 sequences are MNHEY and SMNVEV (reference sequence). Trimming removed 4 bases from V and 5 bases from J; junction bases left unmatched: 5. The CDR3 has 14 residues. The CDR3 region has the DNA TGTGCCAGCAGTTCCGAGGGGGCGTATCAGCCCCAGCATTTT. Its protein product is CASSSEGAYQPQHF.

The rearrangement links TRBV5-1 to TRBJ1-1; 7 bases are shared with TRBD1. CDR3 length equals 14 residues. Germline trimming cut 6 bases from V and 0 bases from J; bases unmatched to any gene: 5. CDR1 SGHRS and CDR2 YFSETQ come from the germline V gene. CDR3 sequence (DNA): TGCGCCAGCATGAAGACAGGGTTGAACACTGAAGCTTTCTTT. Translated: CASMKTGLNTEAFF.

In its sample, this clone was seen once. This chain joins TRBV6-6 and TRBJ1-2, with 8 bases aligning to TRBD1. CDR1 is MNHNY and CDR2 is SVGAGI in the germline V gene (reference sequence). The CDR3 sequence is 14 residues long. V was pared by 6 bases and J by 8 bases, with 11 bases of the junction left unmatched. CDR3 sequence (DNA): TGTGCCAGCAGACGACAGGGGATGGGTGTGGGCTACACCTTC. Its protein product is CASRRQGMGVGYTF.

The rearrangement joins TRBV15 to TRBJ2-3; 8 bases align to TRBD2. Germline values: CDR1 LNHNV, CDR2 YYDKDF (reference sequence). The V and J ends lost 0 bases and 2 bases, in that order; junction bases with no gene match: 22. The length of the CDR3 is 22 residues. CDR3 in amino acids: CATSRDSIYGTRIMGTTDTQYF. In DNA, the CDR3 is TGTGCCACCAGCAGAGATAGTATTTACGGGACTAGAATAATGGGGACCACAGATACGCAGTATTTT.

The chain joins TRBV13 to TRBJ2-3; 13 nucleotides match TRBD2. This CDR3 region has 18 residues. Germline V gene data show CDR1 as PRHDT and CDR2 as FYEKMQ (reference sequence). The ends lost 5 bases at V and 0 bases at J; junction bases unmatched: 8. The CDR3 sequence is CASSIPGLAGISTDTQYF. CDR3 nucleotides: TGTGCCAGCAGCATCCCGGGACTAGCGGGAATAAGCACAGATACGCAGTATTTT.

The V and J genes are TRBV2 and TRBJ2-7; no firm D call. The CDR3 spans 17 residues. The germline V and J ends were trimmed by 1 base and 3 bases, with 19 bases remaining between them. CDR1 and CDR2 from the germline V gene are SNHLY and FYNNEI. For the CDR3, the DNA is TGTGCCAGCAGTGAAGATTTATTCGGCAGGTTCGTCTACGAGCAGTACTTC. Translated, it gives CASSEDLFGRFVYEQYF.

This chain joins TRBV2 and TRBJ2-2; D perhaps matches TRBD2 (6 bases). CDR1 SNHLY and CDR2 FYNNEI come from the germline V gene. The CDR3 consists of 14 residues. V was trimmed by 7 bases and J by 3 bases, leaving 12 bases between them. Here the CDR3 reads CASTGSGHTGELFF. The CDR3 DNA reads as TGTGCCAGCACGGGGAGCGGGCACACCGGGGAGCTGTTTTTT.

The chain employs TRBV5-5 and TRBJ2-7, with TRBD2 as a possible D gene (7 bases). Looked up from germline, CDR1 is SGHKS and CDR2 is YYEKEE (reference sequence). CDR3 size: 16 residues. Trimming pared 0 bases from V and 2 bases from J, leaving 15 bases between. The CDR3 DNA reads as TGTGCCAGCAGCTTGGAAGGGGGAGGGACCACCTACGAGCAGTACTTC. Its translation is CASSLEGGGTTYEQYF.

In this sample, this clone turned up once. The rearrangement links TRBV5-6 to TRBJ1-2; D unresolved. In germline, CDR1 is SGHDT, CDR2 YYEEEE. The CDR3 consists of 12 residues. V was trimmed by 2 bases and J by 4 bases, leaving 6 bases between them. The CDR3 sequence: CASSFDSYGYTF. For the CDR3, the DNA is TGTGCCAGCAGCTTTGATAGCTATGGCTACACCTTC.

The V gene is TRBV15, the J gene TRBJ1-3; D gene unclear. This CDR3 has 15 amino acids. V was clipped by 2 bases and J by 0 bases, with 8 bases between them. Germline CDR1 is LNHNV and CDR2 is YYDKDF (reference sequence). CDR3 amino acids: CATSRKTVSGNTIYF. The CDR3, as DNA: TGTGCCACCAGCAGAAAGACTGTCTCTGGAAACACCATATATTTT.

The CDR3 bases are TGTGCCAGCAGTGCTCAGCGGAGCTCCTACAATGAGCAGTTCTTC. Amino acids: CASSAQRSSYNEQFF. The chain carries TRBV6-1 and TRBJ2-1, with D perhaps TRBD2 (5 bases). V shed 4 bases and J shed 0 bases, with 10 bases lying between them. The CDR3 is 15 residues long. CDR1 and CDR2 (germline): MNHNS, SASEGT.